This T cell receptor (beta chain) was documented in a study of cytomegalovirus exposure and HLA in healthy donors. The ends were cut back, 2 bases at V and 0 bases at J, with 8 bases in the middle. Germline CDR1 and CDR2: MNHEY and SVGAGI. This CDR3 has 14 amino acids. The primer mix had 60 Vbeta and 13 Jbeta primers. TCRdb keeps only in-frame clones here, not all; method: immunoSEQ multiplex PCR. The table includes around 130,000 clones, around 86% detected once. Findings and caveats of the study: For TCR beta chains, V- and J-gene trimming was later linked to a missense DCLRE1C variant. It was confirmed in vitro that a few of the CMV-associated chains were specific for CMV antigens.

Turning to this clone: The antigen remains undetermined.

The origin of this receptor is a man in his late teens or twenties in good health and CMV-seronegative. Input material: PBMCs. J is TRBJ2-7 and V is TRBV6-5; D is uncertain. The CDR3 DNA reads as TGTGCCAGCAGTTACCGGGTGAGCTCCTACGAGCAGTACTTC. It translates to CASSYRVSSYEQYF.